This TCR beta chain was captured in a study of cytomegalovirus exposure and HLA in healthy donors. Study-level information: Drawn from HLA-typed donors, approximately 85 million unique TCRs were held in an early data release. Within the Caucasian-associated ancestry cluster were approximately 77% of the approximately 400 genotyped donors. The study's findings and limits: It was shown in a later analysis that HLA-associated TCR beta chains were more clonally expanded than other, equally common chains.

The CDR3 is 15 residues long. Germline V gene data show CDR1 as SGHRS and CDR2 as YFSETQ. Trimming shortened V by 0 bases and J by 0 bases, and 7 bases separated the two germline ends. Of note for this clone: Its antigen is not known.

Primers included in the PCR were 60 Vbeta and 13 Jbeta primers. Sequencing used immunoSEQ multiplex PCR; TCRdb keeps in-frame clones, though not all of them. The data contain about 140,000 clones, around 65% of them singletons. The genes are TRBV5-1 and TRBJ1-5; no firm D call. Specimen: PBMCs. The TCR comes from a male donor in good health and CMV-seronegative. The CDR3 DNA follows: TGCGCCAGCAGCTTGGGGCAGTATAGCAATCAGCCCCAGCATTTT. Translating gives CASSLGQYSNQPQHF.